The 24 T cell receptor beta chains reported below all come from one sample, sequenced in a study of blood T cell repertoires in COVID-19. TCRdb keeps only in-frame clones here, not all; method: immunoSEQ multiplex PCR. The sample yields roughly 310,000 clones, roughly 90% seen once. Material for sequencing was PBMCs or T cells enriched from blood (not recorded which). The receptors were gathered from a man in his fifties or sixties who had recovered from COVID-19.

The rearrangement uses TRBV19 and TRBJ1-6; 7 bases align to TRBD1. Germline lookup yields CDR1 LNHDA and CDR2 SQIVND (reference sequence). Trimming cost V 4 bases and J 7 bases; bases outside gene matches: 4. The CDR3 runs to 14 residues. The DNA for the CDR3 is TGTGCCAGTAGTAGCGGGACAGACAATTCACCCCTCCACTTT. Its protein product is CASSSGTDNSPLHF. Drawing the rest from reference TRBV19 and TRBJ1-6, the complete variable domain is DGGITQSPKYLFRKEGQNVTLSCEQNLNHDAMYWYRQDPGQGLRLIYYSQIVNDFQKGDIAEGYSVSREKKESFPLTVTSAQKNPTAFYLCASSSGTDNSPLHFGNGTRLTVT.

This clone was seen once. The CDR3 region is CASSPHKGGRTDTQYF. The CDR3 DNA follows: TGTGCCAGCAGCCCCCATAAAGGGGGCCGGACAGATACGCAGTATTTT. The chain has TRBV7-9 and TRBJ2-3, with 7 bases lining up with TRBD1. The CDR3 runs to 16 residues. Trimming at V came to 5 bases and at J to 3 bases, leaving 11 bases not matched to a gene. The V gene's germline CDR1 is SEHNR and CDR2 FQNEAQ (reference sequence).

The chain recombines TRBV4-3 with TRBJ2-7, with 11 bases that match TRBD1. V shed 4 bases and J 4 bases; nucleotides not matched to a gene: 3. Germline loops: CDR1 LGHNA, CDR2 YSLEER. The CDR3 contains 14 residues. The CDR3 DNA sequence: TGCGCCAGCAGCCGCGGGACAGGGGGTTACGAGCAGTACTTC. It yields the protein CASSRGTGGYEQYF.

V gene TRBV27 combines with J gene TRBJ2-7; D unclear. Trimming left V 6 bases short and J 5 bases short, with 14 bases between. CDR1 and CDR2 (germline): MNHEY, SMNVEV (reference sequence). The CDR3 extends over 13 amino acids. CDR3 sequence: CASSPGLGDEQYF. CDR3 sequence (DNA): TGTGCCAGCAGCCCAGGATTGGGTGACGAGCAGTACTTC.

The chain combines TRBV7-9 with TRBJ2-2; 9 nucleotides line up with TRBD2. CDR1 SEHNR and CDR2 FQNEAQ come from the germline V gene (reference sequence). Trimming took 5 bases from V and 3 from J; bases not matched to a gene: 13. CDR3 length equals 18 residues. This chain's CDR3 is CASSQTLAGDTYTGELFF. CDR3 in DNA: TGTGCCAGCAGCCAAACGTTAGCGGGGGATACTTACACCGGGGAGCTGTTTTTT.

V gene TRBV4-3 combines with J gene TRBJ1-4; D perhaps matches TRBD1 (6 bases). V gave up 0 bases and J gave up 10 bases, with 12 bases separating them. The germline CDR1 and CDR2 sequences are LGHNA and YSLEER. The length of the CDR3 is 14 residues. The CDR3 spells CASSQERQGTKLFF. The CDR3, as DNA: TGCGCCAGCAGCCAAGAGCGGCAGGGGACAAAACTGTTTTTT.

The V and J genes are TRBV19 and TRBJ2-1, with 8 bases that match TRBD2. V lost 7 bases, J lost 7 bases, and 15 bases stayed unmatched. CDR3 size: 16 residues. Germline lookup yields CDR1 LNHDA and CDR2 SQIVND (reference sequence). The DNA for the CDR3 is TGTGCCAGTACGCAGGGCAGTAGCGGGAAGGGTAATGAGCAGTTCTTC. This encodes CASTQGSSGKGNEQFF.

This clone was counted a few times. The chain links TRBV27 to TRBJ2-4; 11 bases are a match to TRBD2. With 8 bases clipped from V and 11 bases from J, the junction kept 8 bases outside the gene matches. Looked up from germline, CDR1 is MNHEY and CDR2 is SMNVEV (reference sequence). This CDR3 spans 13 amino acids. CDR3 residues: CASRPGTSGFQYF. CDR3 nucleotides: TGTGCCAGCCGACCCGGGACTAGCGGCTTTCAGTACTTC.

This clone occurred once. J is TRBJ1-1 and V is TRBV6-5, with D uncertain. The CDR3 extends over 12 amino acids. Trimming pared 7 bases from V and 0 bases from J, leaving 6 bases between. CDR1 is MNHEY and CDR2 is SVGAGI in the germline V gene. In DNA, the CDR3 is TGTGCCAGCAACACGCTGAACACTGAAGCTTTCTTT. As protein: CASNTLNTEAFF.

The rearrangement links TRBV12-3 or TRBV12-4 to TRBJ2-7, with TRBD1 matching 7 bases. The CDR3 runs to 13 residues. With V trimmed by 5 bases and J by 2 bases, 3 bases remained unmatched. The CDR3 coding sequence is TGTGCCAGCAGTCGGGACAGCGCCTACGAGCAGTACTTC. This encodes CASSRDSAYEQYF.

The chain joins TRBV25-1 to TRBJ2-7; 10 bases match TRBD2. Germline CDR1 reads MGHDK; CDR2 reads SYGVNS. The V segment lost 4 bases and the J segment 0 bases; nucleotides outside the gene matches: 6. The CDR3 has 16 residues. The CDR3 spells CASSGDSGRFSYEQYF. CDR3 nucleotides: TGTGCCAGCAGTGGGGATAGCGGGAGGTTCTCCTACGAGCAGTACTTC.

The chain uses TRBV2 and TRBJ2-3; TRBD1 is a possible D gene (5 bases). V lost 7 bases and J lost 6, with 20 bases in between. Per the germline V gene, CDR1 is SNHLY and CDR2 is FYNNEI. The length of the CDR3 is 15 residues. The CDR3 sequence: CASTQGIGLSDTQYF. CDR3 DNA: TGTGCCAGCACGCAGGGCATAGGTCTTTCGGATACGCAGTATTTT.

The chain combines TRBV12-3 or TRBV12-4 with TRBJ2-3, with D perhaps TRBD2 (6 bases). The CDR3 is 12 residues long. V was cut by 3 bases and J by 7 bases, with 8 bases left in between. The CDR3 region is CASSLGGYTQYF. The CDR3 region has the DNA TGTGCCAGCAGTTTGGGAGGATATACGCAGTATTTT.

The chain recombines TRBV4-1 with TRBJ1-4; the D gene is possibly TRBD1 (6 bases). CDR3 size: 16 residues. V dropped 0 bases and J dropped 4 bases, with 12 bases sitting between them. Germline lookup yields CDR1 MGHRA and CDR2 YSYEKL. The chain's CDR3 is CASSQDRGTLNEKLFF. The CDR3 DNA reads as TGCGCCAGCAGCCAAGATAGGGGGACACTTAATGAAAAACTGTTTTTT.

The chain employs TRBV24-1 and TRBJ1-1, with D perhaps TRBD1 (5 bases). CDR3 length: 13 residues. Trimming took off 5 bases at V and 7 bases at J, with 13 bases between the two ends. In germline, CDR1 is KGHDR, CDR2 SFDVKD. CDR3 nucleotide sequence: TGTGCCACCAGTGGCCCAGGGTTGAGTGAAGCTTTCTTT. Translating it yields CATSGPGLSEAFF.

The chain uses TRBV19 and TRBJ2-7, with 7 bases aligning to TRBD1. The CDR3 totals 15 residues. Trimming cost V 5 bases and J 3 bases; bases outside gene matches: 10. Germline V CDR1 and CDR2: LNHDA, SQIVND (reference sequence). In DNA, the CDR3 is TGTGCCAGTAGTGCAGCCGGACAGGAACTCTACGAGCAGTACTTC. Its translation: CASSAAGQELYEQYF.

This clone occurred a few times. The J gene is TRBJ2-2, the V gene TRBV19; TRBD1 matches at 8 bases. This CDR3 contains 16 residues. Germline assignment: CDR1 LNHDA and CDR2 SQIVND (reference sequence). V was clipped by 1 base and J by 5 bases; unmatched bases: 6. The CDR3 DNA is TGTGCCAGTAGTATAGGGAGGACAGGGCGAACCGGGGAGCTGTTTTTT. Translated, it gives CASSIGRTGRTGELFF.

This clone was detected only once. The CDR3 is CASSKHGQGDYGYTF. The DNA for the CDR3 is TGTGCCAGCAGCAAACATGGACAGGGGGACTATGGCTACACCTTC. The chain employs TRBV11-2 and TRBJ1-2; 10 bases align to TRBD1. CDR3 size: 15 residues. CDR1 and CDR2 from the germline V gene are SGHAT and FQNNGV. V lost 5 bases, J lost 3 bases, and 6 bases stayed unmatched. Using reference TRBV11-2 and TRBJ1-2 for the parts outside the CDR3, the full variable domain is EAGVAQSPRYKIIEKRQSVAFWCNPISGHATLYWYQQILGQGPKLLIQFQNNGVVDDSQLPKDRFSAERLKGVDSTLKIQPAKLEDSAVYLCASSKHGQGDYGYTFGSGTRLTVV.

As for this clone: An end of the junction differs from the germline gene, which may be a read error. J is TRBJ2-7 and V is TRBV3-1 (or the pseudogene TRBV3-2); 12 nucleotides align to TRBD1. CDR1 LGHDT and CDR2 YNNKEL come from the germline V gene (reference sequence). This CDR3 has 16 residues. CDR3 residues: CASSSHGTGGSSEQYF. The CDR3 DNA is TGTGCCAGCAGCTCGCATGGGACAGGGGGCTCCTCCGAGCAGTACTTC.

This clone was detected only once. The chain links TRBV14 to TRBJ2-7; 11 bases line up with TRBD1. The CDR3 extends over 17 amino acids. The germline CDR1 and CDR2 sequences are SGHDN and FVKESK. V gave up 0 bases and J gave up 7 bases; unmatched junction bases: 11. The CDR3 nucleotides read TGTGCCAGCAGCCAAGACCGTCCAGGACAGGGGGCGAAAGAGCAGTACTTC. Amino acids: CASSQDRPGQGAKEQYF.

This clone was seen more than once but under ten times. The rearrangement joins TRBV12-3 or TRBV12-4 to TRBJ1-2, with TRBD1 as a possible D gene (6 bases). The V and J ends lost 6 bases and 10 bases respectively, with 12 bases between them. The CDR3 has 11 residues. The CDR3 loop is CASSSRQAYTF. CDR3 nucleotide sequence: TGTGCCAGCAGCTCCCGACAGGCCTACACCTTC.

The gene calls are TRBV5-4 and TRBJ1-2, with 8 nucleotides matching TRBD1. The CDR3 length is 15 residues. The germline gives CDR1 SGHNT, CDR2 YYREEE (reference sequence). V trimming: 4 bases; J trimming: 2 bases; junction bases outside the gene matches: 7. The CDR3, as DNA: TGTGCCAGCAGCACCAGGACAGGGATGAACTATGGCTACACCTTC. Translation gives CASSTRTGMNYGYTF.

The chain links TRBV24-1 to TRBJ2-2; D is unclear. The V gene lost 6 bases and the J gene lost 3 bases, with 10 bases spanning the gap. Per the germline V gene, CDR1 is KGHDR and CDR2 is SFDVKD. The CDR3 totals 14 residues. CDR3 sequence: CATSPGSYTGELFF. The CDR3 DNA reads TGTGCCACCAGTCCTGGCAGTTACACCGGGGAGCTGTTTTTT.

The V call is TRBV12-3 or TRBV12-4, the J call TRBJ1-4, with 9 bases that match TRBD1. Germline trimming cut 7 bases from V and 7 bases from J; bases unmatched to any gene: 4. The CDR3 length is 13 residues. The CDR3 coding sequence is TGTGCCAGCACCAAGGGACAGGGTGAAAAACTGTTTTTT. It is translated as CASTKGQGEKLFF.